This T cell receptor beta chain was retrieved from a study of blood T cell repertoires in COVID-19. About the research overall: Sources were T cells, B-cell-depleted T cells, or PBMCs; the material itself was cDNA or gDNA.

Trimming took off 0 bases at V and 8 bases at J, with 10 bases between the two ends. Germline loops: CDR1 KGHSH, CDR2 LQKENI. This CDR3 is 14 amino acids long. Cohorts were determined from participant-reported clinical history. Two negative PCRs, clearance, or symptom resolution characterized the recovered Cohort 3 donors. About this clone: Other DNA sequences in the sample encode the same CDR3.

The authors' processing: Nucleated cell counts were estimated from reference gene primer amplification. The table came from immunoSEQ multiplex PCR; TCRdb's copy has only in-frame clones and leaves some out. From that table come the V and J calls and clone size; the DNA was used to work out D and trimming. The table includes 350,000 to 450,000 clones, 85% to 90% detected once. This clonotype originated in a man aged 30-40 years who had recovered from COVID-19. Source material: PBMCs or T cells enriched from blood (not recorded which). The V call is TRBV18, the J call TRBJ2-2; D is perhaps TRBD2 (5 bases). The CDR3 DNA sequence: TGTGCCAGCTCACCACCGGGTAGGACTGGGGAGCTGTTTTTT. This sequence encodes CASSPPGRTGELFF. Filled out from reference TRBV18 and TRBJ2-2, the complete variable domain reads NAGVMQNPRHLVRRRGQEARLRCSPMKGHSHVYWYRQLPEEGLKFMVYLQKENIIDESGMPKERFSAEFPKEGPSILRIQQVVRGDSAAYFCASSPPGRTGELFFGEGSRLTVL.